The clone carrying this T cell receptor beta chain appeared a single time. From germline, CDR1 is KGHSH and CDR2 LQKENI. This CDR3 is 15 amino acids long. With 5 bases clipped from V and 3 bases from J, the junction kept 10 bases outside the gene matches. A universal primer site was created by template switching, with the cDNA bearing unique molecular identifiers. From the 5' RACE reads, TCRdb called clonotypes with MiXCR, one entry per CDR3 protein. Here the sample spans about 470,000 distinct CDR3 sequences, approximately 24% being singletons. This sample was included in a study of identical twins. These data are also associated with another study on T cells expressing NK-cell markers.

J is TRBJ2-7 and V is TRBV18, with 7 nucleotides matching TRBD1. This TCR derives from a woman between 18 and 30 years old in good health. Specimen: CD4+ T cells sorted from blood. DNA of the CDR3: TGTGCCAGCTCAGCTGCCGGGACAGTCAACTACGAGCAGTACTTC. Translating it yields CASSAAGTVNYEQYF.